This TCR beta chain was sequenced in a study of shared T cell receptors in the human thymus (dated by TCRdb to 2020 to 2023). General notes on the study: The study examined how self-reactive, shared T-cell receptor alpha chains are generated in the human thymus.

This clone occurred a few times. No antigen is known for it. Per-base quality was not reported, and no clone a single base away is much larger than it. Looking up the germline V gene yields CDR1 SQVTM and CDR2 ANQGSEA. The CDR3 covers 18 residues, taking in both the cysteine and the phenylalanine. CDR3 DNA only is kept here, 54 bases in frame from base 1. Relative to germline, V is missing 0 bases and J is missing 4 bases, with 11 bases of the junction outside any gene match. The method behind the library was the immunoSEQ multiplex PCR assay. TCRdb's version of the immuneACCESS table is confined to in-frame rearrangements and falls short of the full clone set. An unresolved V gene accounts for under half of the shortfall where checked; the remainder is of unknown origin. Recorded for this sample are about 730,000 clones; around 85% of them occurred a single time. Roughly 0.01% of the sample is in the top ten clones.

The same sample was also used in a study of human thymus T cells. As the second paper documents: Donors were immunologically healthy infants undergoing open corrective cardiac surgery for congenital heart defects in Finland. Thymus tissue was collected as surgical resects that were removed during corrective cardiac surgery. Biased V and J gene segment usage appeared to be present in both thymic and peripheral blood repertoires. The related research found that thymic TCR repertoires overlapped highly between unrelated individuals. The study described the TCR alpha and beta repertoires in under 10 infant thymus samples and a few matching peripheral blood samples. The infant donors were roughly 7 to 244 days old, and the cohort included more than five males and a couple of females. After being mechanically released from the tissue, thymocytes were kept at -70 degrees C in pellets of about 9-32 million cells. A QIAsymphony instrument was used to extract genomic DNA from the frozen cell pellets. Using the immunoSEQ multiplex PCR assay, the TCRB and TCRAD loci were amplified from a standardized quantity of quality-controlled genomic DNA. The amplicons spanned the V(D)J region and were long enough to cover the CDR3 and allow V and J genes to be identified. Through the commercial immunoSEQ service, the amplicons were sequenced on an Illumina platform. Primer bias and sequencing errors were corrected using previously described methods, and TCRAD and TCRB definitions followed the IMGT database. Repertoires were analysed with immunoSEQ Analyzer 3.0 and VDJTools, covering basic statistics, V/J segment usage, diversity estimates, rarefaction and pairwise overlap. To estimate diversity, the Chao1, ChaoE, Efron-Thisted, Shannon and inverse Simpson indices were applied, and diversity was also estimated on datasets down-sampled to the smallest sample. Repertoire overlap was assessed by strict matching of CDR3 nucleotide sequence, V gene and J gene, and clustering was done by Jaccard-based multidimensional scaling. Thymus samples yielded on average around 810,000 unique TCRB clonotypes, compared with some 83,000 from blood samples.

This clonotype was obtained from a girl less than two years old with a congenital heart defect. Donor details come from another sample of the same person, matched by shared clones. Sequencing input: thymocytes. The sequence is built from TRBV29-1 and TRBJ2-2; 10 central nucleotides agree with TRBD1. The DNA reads TGCAGCGTTGAAGAGAAAAGCTGGGACAGGGGAATCACCGGGGAGCTGTTTTTT. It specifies CSVEEKSWDRGITGELFF.